A selection of T cell receptor beta chains follows, all from one sample in a study of blood T cell repertoires in COVID-19. Sequencing was performed with immunoSEQ multiplex PCR; in TCRdb, only in-frame clones are kept and a portion is missing. The sample has 94,000 or so clones, around 83% seen once. The sequenced sample consisted of peripheral blood. These receptors all come from a man aged 55 to 70 with acute or convalescent COVID-19. Each CDR3 is given with its conserved first and last residue. Each record gives: CDR3 protein, CDR3 DNA, V gene, CDR3 length, J gene, D gene, clone size. A D gene is named only where the DNA matches it firmly. Clone size is shown for a subset of rows, as once, few, many or a class of expanded clone.

CDR3 protein: CASRLGTGGPGTGELFF
CDR3 DNA: TGTGCCAGCCGTCTAGGCACGGGGGGGCCGGGCACCGGGGAGCTGTTTTTT
V gene: TRBV7-2
CDR3 length: 17
J gene: TRBJ2-2
D gene: TRBD2
clone size: .

CDR3 protein: CASSPIPVQPWTDRDGYTF
CDR3 DNA: TGTGCCAGCTCACCAATCCCGGTGCAACCTTGGACTGATAGGGATGGCTACACCTTC
V gene: TRBV18
CDR3 length: 19
J gene: TRBJ1-2
D gene: .
clone size: .

CDR3 protein: CASSLTEGGIQYF
CDR3 DNA: TGTGCCAGCAGCTTAACGGAGGGCGGCATTCAGTACTTC
V gene: TRBV7-3
CDR3 length: 13
J gene: TRBJ2-4
D gene: .
clone size: .

CDR3 protein: CASSRLRGDSNQPQHF
CDR3 DNA: TGTGCCAGTAGTCGCCTTAGAGGCGATAGCAATCAGCCCCAGCATTTT
V gene: TRBV19
CDR3 length: 16
J gene: TRBJ1-5
D gene: .
clone size: .

CDR3 protein: CASSRGPYGYTF
CDR3 DNA: TGTGCCAGCAGCAGGGGGCCCTATGGCTACACCTTC
V gene: TRBV7-6
CDR3 length: 12
J gene: TRBJ1-2
D gene: TRBD1
clone size: .

CDR3 protein: CASSQDGGAGANVLTF
CDR3 DNA: TGTGCCAGCAGCCAAGATGGAGGGGCTGGGGCCAACGTCCTGACTTTC
V gene: TRBV14
CDR3 length: 16
J gene: TRBJ2-6
D gene: .
clone size: .

CDR3 protein: CALEGGGSDTQYF
CDR3 DNA: TGTGCCTTGGAAGGGGGGGGTTCAGATACGCAGTATTTT
V gene: TRBV7-2
CDR3 length: 13
J gene: TRBJ2-3
D gene: .
clone size: few

CDR3 protein: CARPDEQFF
CDR3 DNA: TGTGCGCGCCCGGATGAGCAGTTCTTC
V gene: TRBV7-9
CDR3 length: 9
J gene: TRBJ2-1
D gene: .
clone size: .

CDR3 protein: CATSRNRQNNQPQHF
CDR3 DNA: TGTGCCACCAGCCGAAACAGACAGAACAATCAGCCCCAGCATTTT
V gene: TRBV15
CDR3 length: 15
J gene: TRBJ1-5
D gene: .
clone size: .

CDR3 protein: CATSRGGAGGQTQYF
CDR3 DNA: TGTGCCACCAGCAGAGGGGGAGCGGGGGGGCAGACCCAGTACTTC
V gene: TRBV15
CDR3 length: 15
J gene: TRBJ2-5
D gene: TRBD2
clone size: once

CDR3 protein: CASSEGGAYGNTIYF
CDR3 DNA: TGTGCCAGCAGTGAGGGGGGGGCTTATGGAAACACCATATATTTT
V gene: TRBV6-1
CDR3 length: 15
J gene: TRBJ1-3
D gene: .
clone size: .

CDR3 protein: CASGSMTGGPQSNQPQHF
CDR3 DNA: TGTGCTAGTGGTTCTATGACAGGGGGACCTCAAAGCAATCAGCCCCAGCATTTT
V gene: TRBV12-5
CDR3 length: 18
J gene: TRBJ1-5
D gene: TRBD1
clone size: .

CDR3 protein: CASKLTGAGNTIYF
CDR3 DNA: TGTGCCAGCAAGTTGACAGGGGCTGGAAACACCATATATTTT
V gene: TRBV2
CDR3 length: 14
J gene: TRBJ1-3
D gene: TRBD1
clone size: .

CDR3 protein: CASSVRGGANNEQFF
CDR3 DNA: TGTGCCAGCAGCGTACGTGGGGGGGCCAACAATGAGCAGTTCTTC
V gene: TRBV9
CDR3 length: 15
J gene: TRBJ2-1
D gene: .
clone size: .

CDR3 protein: CSASPLARETQYF
CDR3 DNA: TGCAGTGCTAGTCCACTAGCGCGAGAGACCCAGTACTTC
V gene: TRBV20-1
CDR3 length: 13
J gene: TRBJ2-5
D gene: TRBD2
clone size: .

CDR3 protein: CASSLGLGAGSAYNSPLHF
CDR3 DNA: TGTGCCAGCAGCCTCGGTTTAGGTGCGGGGAGCGCCTATAATTCACCCCTCCACTTT
V gene: TRBV3-1/TRBV3-2
CDR3 length: 19
J gene: TRBJ1-6
D gene: .
clone size: .